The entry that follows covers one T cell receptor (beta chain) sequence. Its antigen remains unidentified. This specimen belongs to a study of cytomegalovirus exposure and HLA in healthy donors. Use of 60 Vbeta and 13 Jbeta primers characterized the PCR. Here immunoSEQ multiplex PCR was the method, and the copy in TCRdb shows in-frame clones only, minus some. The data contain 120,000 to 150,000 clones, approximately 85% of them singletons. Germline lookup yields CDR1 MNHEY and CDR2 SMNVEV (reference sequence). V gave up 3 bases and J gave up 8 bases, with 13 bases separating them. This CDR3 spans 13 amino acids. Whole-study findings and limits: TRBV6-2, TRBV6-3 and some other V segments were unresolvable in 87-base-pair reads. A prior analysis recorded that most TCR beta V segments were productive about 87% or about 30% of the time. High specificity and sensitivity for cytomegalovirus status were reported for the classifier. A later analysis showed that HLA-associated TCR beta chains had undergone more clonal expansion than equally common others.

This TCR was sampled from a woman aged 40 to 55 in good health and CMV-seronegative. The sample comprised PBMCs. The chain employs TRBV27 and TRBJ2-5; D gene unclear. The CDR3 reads CASSLSALDTQYF. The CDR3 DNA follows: TGTGCCAGCAGTTTGAGCGCCCTTGATACCCAGTACTTC.